The entry below describes one TCR beta chain. There is no known antigen for this receptor. The record has no base qualities; no much larger clone is one base away. Library creation used the immunoSEQ multiplex PCR assay. The table comes from immuneACCESS by way of TCRdb, which keeps in-frame sequences with V and J called. Part of the clones is missing from these tables; in studies checked, under half for an unresolved V gene and the rest for unknown reasons. The table for this sample lists around 45,000 clones; 91% of them were counted only once. Roughly 0.75% of the sample goes to the ten largest clones. The data belong to a study of T cell changes during pregnancy in multiple sclerosis (dated by TCRdb to between 2018 and 2021). Regarding the study in general: Changes in the T cell repertoire over the course of pregnancy were examined in this study in women with multiple sclerosis.

This clonotype originated in a female donor with multiple sclerosis, enrolled in a pregnancy study. The specimen comprised CD4+ T cells from peripheral blood mononuclear cells, sampled before pregnancy.

The encoded CDR3 is CASSHADRRNTEAFF. The DNA sequence is given as TGCGCCAGCAGCCACGCGGACAGGCGGAACACTGAAGCTTTCTTT. Here the chain combines TRBV4-3 and TRBJ1-1; TRBD1 fits 7 bases in the junction. Spanning cysteine to phenylalanine, the CDR3 consists of 15 amino acids. This entry keeps only the CDR3 DNA: 45 bases, framed from base 1. For CDR1 and CDR2, the germline V gene lists LGHNA and YSLEER. V and J are trimmed by 3 bases and 1 base, and the gene matches miss 5 bases of the junction.